This T cell receptor beta chain was recorded in a study of T cells in Graves' hyperthyroidism and ophthalmopathy. Broader study findings: Ophthalmopathy prediction by the model preceded onset by a median approximately 5.9 months.

Regions amplified from RNA transcripts were the TCR beta CDR3 regions. The HTBI set primed first-round TCR CDR3 RT-PCR. Using its own MiXCR run on the multiplex PCR reads, TCRdb lists one record per CDR3 protein. The table has fewer than 450,000 distinct CDR3 sequences, about 14% seen once. This clonotype appeared a few times. Antigen unknown. It was approximately 9.7 ml of fresh peripheral blood that supplied the PBMCs. Germline CDR1 reads MNHNS; CDR2 reads SASEGT. The V end was cut by 5 bases, the J end by 2 bases, with 13 bases between. This CDR3 region has 16 residues. Material: blood. V and J are TRBV6-1 and TRBJ1-6, with D perhaps TRBD1 (6 bases). This receptor was taken from a man in his forties or fifties with Graves' ophthalmopathy. CDR3 in amino acids: CASSYGSGAYNSPLHF. As DNA, the CDR3 is TGTGCCAGCAGTTACGGATCAGGGGCCTATAATTCACCCCTCCACTTT.